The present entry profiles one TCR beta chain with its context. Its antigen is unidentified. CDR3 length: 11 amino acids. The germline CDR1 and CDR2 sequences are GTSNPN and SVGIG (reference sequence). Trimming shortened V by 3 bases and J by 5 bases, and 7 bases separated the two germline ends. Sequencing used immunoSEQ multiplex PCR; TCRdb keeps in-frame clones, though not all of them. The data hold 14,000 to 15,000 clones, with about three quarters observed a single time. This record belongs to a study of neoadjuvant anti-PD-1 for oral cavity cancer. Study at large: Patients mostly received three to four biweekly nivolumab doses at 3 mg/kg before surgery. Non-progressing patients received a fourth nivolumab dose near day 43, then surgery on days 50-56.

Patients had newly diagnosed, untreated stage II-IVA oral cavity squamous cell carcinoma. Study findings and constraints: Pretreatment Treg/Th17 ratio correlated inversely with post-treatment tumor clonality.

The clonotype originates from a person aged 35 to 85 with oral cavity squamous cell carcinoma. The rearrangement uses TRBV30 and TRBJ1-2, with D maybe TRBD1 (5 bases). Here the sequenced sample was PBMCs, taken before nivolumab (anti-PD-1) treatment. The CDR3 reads CAWSRVYGYTF. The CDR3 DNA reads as TGTGCCTGGAGCAGGGTATATGGCTACACCTTC.